This entry lists 32 T cell receptor beta chains sequenced from one sample in a study of blood T cell repertoires in COVID-19. Sequencing used immunoSEQ multiplex PCR; TCRdb keeps in-frame clones, though not all of them. The sample contains under 450,000 clones, around 87% of which appear only once. Specimen: PBMCs or T cells enriched from blood (not recorded which). The receptors were gathered from a young man who had recovered from COVID-19.

The CDR3 DNA reads as TGCAGCGTCCGATGGACAGGGAAAAATGGCTACACCTTC. Translating it yields CSVRWTGKNGYTF. The chain links TRBV29-1 to TRBJ1-2; 8 positions match TRBD1. CDR3 length: 13 residues. CDR1 is SQVTM and CDR2 is ANQGSEA in the germline V gene. Trimming cost V 6 bases and J 6 bases; bases outside gene matches: 9.

The V gene is TRBV5-1, the J gene TRBJ2-5, with TRBD1 matching over 8 bases. Germline CDR1 and CDR2: SGHRS and YFSETQ. The CDR3 contains 16 residues. V was pared by 4 bases and J by 5 bases, with 13 bases of the junction left unmatched. CDR3 in amino acids: CASSPKDRAWGETQYF. In nucleotides, the CDR3 is TGCGCCAGCAGCCCGAAGGACAGGGCTTGGGGGGAGACCCAGTACTTC.

CDR3 sequence: CASSRSNNEQFF. CDR3 bases: TGTGCCAGCAGTCGGAGCAACAATGAGCAGTTCTTC. The J gene is TRBJ2-1, the V gene TRBV6-2 or TRBV6-3; D is undetermined. Germline V gene lookup returns CDR1 MNHEY and CDR2 SVGEGT. The CDR3 runs to 12 residues. Trimming shortened V by 5 bases and J by 5 bases, and 7 bases separated the two germline ends.

This clone was seen once. The rearrangement uses TRBV27 and TRBJ2-1; 8 positions match TRBD1. The CDR3 covers 15 residues. Germline CDR1 MNHEY, CDR2 SMNVEV (reference sequence). Trimming removed 3 bases from V and 1 base from J; junction bases left unmatched: 2. This CDR3 reads CASSLDRASYNEQFF. In DNA, the CDR3 is TGTGCCAGCAGTTTGGACAGGGCTTCCTACAATGAGCAGTTCTTC.

The chain has TRBV6-5 and TRBJ1-5; TRBD1 agrees at 8 bases. The CDR3 extends over 14 amino acids. V lost 5 bases, J lost 5 bases, and 5 bases stayed unmatched. Looked up from germline, CDR1 is MNHEY and CDR2 is SVGAGI. Here the CDR3 DNA reads TGTGCCAGCAGTCCCGGGACAGGTTATCAGCCCCAGCATTTT. This gives the protein CASSPGTGYQPQHF.

The chain employs TRBV7-9 and TRBJ1-2, with D unclear. From germline, CDR1 is SEHNR and CDR2 FQNEAQ (reference sequence). The CDR3 runs 13 residues. Trimming cost V 1 base and J 5 bases, with 8 bases left between them. The CDR3 DNA reads TGTGCCAGCAGCTTAGGGCAGACATATGGCTACACCTTC. Encoded protein: CASSLGQTYGYTF.

The gene calls are TRBV9 and TRBJ1-6; no reliable D call. Trimming shortened V by 4 bases and J by 10 bases, and 12 bases separated the two germline ends. CDR3 length: 13 residues. Germline CDR1 and CDR2: SGDLS and YYNGEE. CDR3 DNA sequence: TGTGCCAGCAGCCTAACCAAACCCTCACCCCTCCACTTT. It yields the protein CASSLTKPSPLHF.

The chain employs TRBV20-1 and TRBJ2-5, with TRBD1 identical over 7 bases. CDR3 length: 14 residues. The germline CDR1 and CDR2 sequences are DFQATT and SNEGSKA (reference sequence). Trimming at V came to 3 bases and at J to 5 bases, leaving 9 bases not matched to a gene. This chain's CDR3 is CSASLKGADETQYF. CDR3 DNA: TGCAGTGCTAGTCTCAAGGGGGCTGATGAGACCCAGTACTTC.

The chain is built from TRBV6-5 and TRBJ1-5, with D possibly matching TRBD1 (6 bases). V dropped 0 bases and J dropped 3 bases, with 9 bases sitting between them. CDR1 is MNHEY, CDR2 SVGAGI, per germline. CDR3 size: 15 residues. The CDR3 sequence: CASSYSTGPNQPQHF. CDR3 in DNA: TGTGCCAGCAGTTACTCGACAGGACCCAATCAGCCCCAGCATTTT.

J is TRBJ1-2 and V is TRBV11-2; 8 positions agree with TRBD1. Germline V lookup: CDR1 SGHAT, CDR2 FQNNGV. Trimming at V came to 1 base and at J to 4 bases, leaving 5 bases not matched to a gene. The CDR3 has 15 residues. The CDR3 DNA follows: TGTGCCAGCAGCTTAGGGCGGACAGGGCCCTATGGCTACACCTTC. This translates into CASSLGRTGPYGYTF.

The V call is TRBV5-6, the J call TRBJ2-2; a possible D gene is TRBD1 (6 bases). V was cut by 2 bases and J by 7 bases, with 15 bases left in between. CDR1 is SGHDT and CDR2 is YYEEEE in the germline V gene. There are 15 residues in the CDR3. The CDR3 nucleotides are TGTGCCAGCAGCTTTGTCGGGGACAACGTCGGGGAGCTGTTTTTT. It specifies CASSFVGDNVGELFF.

The chain uses TRBV11-3 and TRBJ2-1, with D tentatively TRBD2 (6 bases). The CDR3 sequence is 12 residues long. Germline loops: CDR1 SGHNT, CDR2 YENEEA. Trimming took off 5 bases at V and 15 bases at J, with 17 bases between the two ends. CDR3 sequence: CASSPGVGNGFF. The CDR3 bases are TGTGCCAGCAGCCCGGGGGTTGGGAACGGGTTCTTC. Based on the CDR3 plus reference TRBV11-3 and TRBJ2-1, the full variable domain is EAGVVQSPRYKIIEKKQPVAFWCNPISGHNTLYWYLQNLGQGPELLIRYENEEAVDDSQLPKDRFSAERLKGVDSTLKIQPAELGDSAVYLCASSPGVGNGFFGPGTRLTVL.

The genes are TRBV5-1 and TRBJ1-5; D is unresolved. Per the germline V gene, CDR1 is SGHRS and CDR2 is YFSETQ. Trimming removed 0 bases from V and 5 bases from J, with 6 bases in between. The CDR3 extends over 13 amino acids. The DNA for the CDR3 is TGCGCCAGCAGCTTGGGCACGGATCAGCCCCAGCATTTT. Translating it yields CASSLGTDQPQHF.

This clone was seen a few times. The chain employs TRBV3-1 (or the pseudogene TRBV3-2) and TRBJ1-3; no firm D call. The CDR3 is 15 amino acids. Germline V gene sequence: CDR1 LGHDT, CDR2 YNNKEL (reference sequence). V lost 4 bases and J 0 bases, leaving 10 bases between the germline ends. The CDR3 region has the DNA TGTGCCAGCAGCCCCCTACTTAGCTCTGGAAACACCATATATTTT. Amino acid sequence: CASSPLLSSGNTIYF.

The CDR3 bases are TGCGCCAGCAGCTTGGGAGGGGGCGCTGAAGCTTTCTTT. Its translation: CASSLGGGAEAFF. J is TRBJ1-1 and V is TRBV5-1, with 7 bases lining up with TRBD1. V dropped 0 bases and J dropped 6; count of bases not matched to a gene: 2. The CDR3 contains 13 residues. The germline gives CDR1 SGHRS, CDR2 YFSETQ.

This clone was found a few times. The chain joins TRBV9 to TRBJ1-3; maybe TRBD1 (5 bases). The CDR3 sequence is 15 residues long. Trimming took 0 bases from V and 0 from J, leaving 7 bases between them. The germline V gene encodes CDR1 SGDLS and CDR2 YYNGEE. The CDR3 reads CASSVAGSSGNTIYF. CDR3 nucleotides: TGTGCCAGCAGCGTAGCAGGGTCCTCTGGAAACACCATATATTTT.

The chain recombines TRBV10-3 with TRBJ1-6, with 12 bases matching TRBD1. Unmatched junction bases numbered 14, after V lost 3 bases and J lost 8 bases. This CDR3 has 19 residues. CDR1 ENHRY and CDR2 SYGVKD come from the germline V gene. The CDR3 here is CAISDLGDRGRRDDSPLHF. CDR3 sequence (DNA): TGTGCCATCAGTGATTTAGGGGACAGGGGGCGTAGGGACGATTCACCCCTCCACTTT.

The J gene is TRBJ1-5, the V gene TRBV7-2; possible D gene TRBD1, 6 bases. Trimming took 1 base from V and 7 from J, leaving 20 bases between them. Germline V gives CDR1 SGHTA, CDR2 FQGNSA. The CDR3 loop spans 17 amino acids. The CDR3, as DNA: TGTGCCAGCAGCTTAGGCTGGGGGCGGGGGGTCCGCCAGCCCCAGCATTTT. The encoded protein is CASSLGWGRGVRQPQHF. Combining the CDR3 with reference TRBV7-2 and TRBJ1-5 gives the whole variable domain GAGVSQSPSNKVTEKGKDVELRCDPISGHTALYWYRQSLGQGLEFLIYFQGNSAPDKSGLPSDRFSAERTGGSVSTLTIQRTQQEDSAVYLCASSLGWGRGVRQPQHFGDGTRLSIL.

The chain joins TRBV7-2 to TRBJ2-5, with D unresolved. This CDR3 is 14 amino acids long. Germline CDR1 is SGHTA and CDR2 is FQGNSA. V lost 1 base to trimming and J lost 0 bases, with 6 bases between them. The CDR3 reads CASSLDSNQETQYF. The CDR3 DNA follows: TGTGCCAGCAGCTTAGACAGCAACCAAGAGACCCAGTACTTC.

CDR3 DNA sequence: TGCAGCGTTGAATCCAGGGACAGGGGCCATGGCTACACCTTC. This sequence encodes CSVESRDRGHGYTF. The chain carries TRBV29-1 and TRBJ1-2; TRBD1 matches 10 bases. CDR1 SQVTM and CDR2 ANQGSEA come from the germline V gene. V shed 2 bases, J shed 6 bases, and the junction held 6 bases outside the gene matches. This CDR3 region has 14 residues.

This rearrangement joins TRBV4-3 to TRBJ1-4, with D possibly TRBD1 on 5 matching bases. From germline, CDR1 is LGHNA and CDR2 YSLEER. This CDR3 comprises 17 residues. The germline V and J ends were trimmed by 0 bases and 5 bases, with 16 bases remaining between them. The CDR3 region is CASSQEGPGRGNEKLFF. The CDR3, as DNA: TGCGCCAGCAGCCAAGAAGGGCCGGGACGGGGGAATGAAAAACTGTTTTTT.

The CDR3 DNA is TGTGCCACCAGCAGGGGGCTAGATACGCAGTATTTT. It is translated as CATSRGLDTQYF. V and J are TRBV15 and TRBJ2-3; possible D gene TRBD1, 5 bases. Germline V gene data show CDR1 as LNHNV and CDR2 as YYDKDF (reference sequence). With 3 bases removed from V and 5 bases from J, the gap between germline ends came to 6 bases. This CDR3 region has 12 residues.

This clone was detected only a few times. The rearrangement joins TRBV10-1 to TRBJ2-1; tentatively, D is TRBD1 (6 bases). Germline lookup yields CDR1 WNHNN and CDR2 SYGVQD (reference sequence). This CDR3 has 16 residues. V was clipped by 0 bases and J by 0 bases, with 9 bases between them. DNA of the CDR3: TGCGCCAGCAGTGAGTCTACAGGGAGCTCCTACAATGAGCAGTTCTTC. Amino acids: CASSESTGSSYNEQFF.

The rearrangement uses TRBV18 and TRBJ1-2; possible D gene TRBD1, 6 bases. This CDR3 contains 16 residues. Germline loops: CDR1 KGHSH, CDR2 LQKENI. The V end lost 1 base, the J end lost 0 bases, and 12 bases lay between the germline ends. CDR3 loop: CASSPRSTGPNYGYTF. The CDR3, as DNA: TGTGCCAGCTCACCACGGTCAACAGGGCCTAACTATGGCTACACCTTC.

V gene TRBV3-1 (or the pseudogene TRBV3-2) combines with J gene TRBJ1-2; D gene unclear. Germline CDR1 and CDR2: LGHDT and YNNKEL (reference sequence). Trimming removed 4 bases at V and 0 bases at J, with 12 bases between. The CDR3 is 15 amino acids. CDR3 loop: CASSPSLSANYGYTF. In DNA, the CDR3 is TGTGCCAGCAGCCCGAGTCTCTCCGCTAACTATGGCTACACCTTC.

The chain uses TRBV9 and TRBJ1-4; TRBD1 might be the D (6 bases). Trimming removed 0 bases from V and 8 bases from J, with 17 bases in between. Per germline, CDR1 SGDLS and CDR2 YYNGEE. This CDR3 has 16 amino acids. The CDR3 protein is CASSVVVGGRGEKLFF. The CDR3 DNA reads TGTGCCAGCAGCGTAGTCGTCGGGGGGCGAGGGGAAAAACTGTTTTTT.

CDR3 in DNA: TGCGCCAGCAGCTCCTCACAGGGATGGAGAGAAAAACTGTTTTTT. It codes for CASSSSQGWREKLFF. V usage is TRBV5-1 and J usage is TRBJ1-4; weak D call: TRBD1 (6 bases). The V gene's germline CDR1 is SGHRS and CDR2 YFSETQ. The CDR3 is 15 amino acids. V lost 3 bases, J lost 8 bases, and 17 bases lay in between.

This chain connects TRBV7-8 to TRBJ2-5; 8 positions match TRBD2. Trimming removed 3 bases from V and 5 bases from J; junction bases left unmatched: 14. In germline, CDR1 is SGHVS, CDR2 FQNEAQ. The CDR3 runs to 17 residues. The CDR3 DNA reads as TGTGCCAGCAGCTTCCCGCGGGGGGCCCGTGGGGTGGAGACCCAGTACTTC. Protein sequence: CASSFPRGARGVETQYF.

V gene TRBV9 combines with J gene TRBJ1-1; maybe TRBD1 (6 bases). Trimming removed 5 bases from V and 7 bases from J, with 15 bases in between. The length of the CDR3 is 13 residues. The germline CDR1 and CDR2 sequences are SGDLS and YYNGEE. CDR3 in amino acids: CASRGREGGEAFF. The CDR3 nucleotides are TGTGCCAGCAGAGGACGGGAAGGGGGTGAAGCTTTCTTT.

The chain uses TRBV6-2 or TRBV6-3 and TRBJ1-1, with 7 bases aligning to TRBD1. CDR1 MNHEY and CDR2 SVGEGT come from the germline V gene. The CDR3 extends over 12 amino acids. Losses at the gene ends were 6 bases for V and 3 bases for J; bases not matched to a gene: 1. CDR3 nucleotide sequence: TGTGCCAGCAGCGACAGGGACACTGAAGCTTTCTTT. Protein product: CASSDRDTEAFF.

The genes are TRBV19 and TRBJ2-3; 8 bases align to TRBD1. V shed 0 bases, J shed 2 bases, and the junction held 7 bases outside the gene matches. The V gene's germline CDR1 is LNHDA and CDR2 SQIVND (reference sequence). This CDR3 comprises 17 residues. The CDR3 sequence: CASSIEGQEVFTDTQYF. CDR3 bases: TGTGCCAGTAGTATAGAGGGACAGGAAGTTTTCACAGATACGCAGTATTTT.

The J gene is TRBJ2-1, the V gene TRBV5-1, with TRBD2 matching over 7 bases. The CDR3 runs 15 residues. Germline CDR1 SGHRS, CDR2 YFSETQ. Unmatched junction bases numbered 15, after V lost 7 bases and J lost 8 bases. CDR3 sequence: CASGGGTQIGYEQFF. Here the CDR3 DNA reads TGCGCCAGCGGGGGGGGTACCCAGATCGGGTATGAGCAGTTCTTC.